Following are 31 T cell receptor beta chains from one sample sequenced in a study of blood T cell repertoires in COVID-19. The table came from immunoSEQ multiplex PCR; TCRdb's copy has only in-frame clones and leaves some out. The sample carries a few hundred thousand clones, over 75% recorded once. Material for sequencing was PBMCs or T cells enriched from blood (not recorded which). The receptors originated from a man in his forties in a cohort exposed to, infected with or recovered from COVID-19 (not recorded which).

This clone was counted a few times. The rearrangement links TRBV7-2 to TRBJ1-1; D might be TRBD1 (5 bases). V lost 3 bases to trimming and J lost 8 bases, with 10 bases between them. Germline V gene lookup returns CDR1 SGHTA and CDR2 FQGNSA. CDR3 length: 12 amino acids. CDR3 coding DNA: TGTGCCAGCAGCTTCTCGACAGACGAAGCTTTCTTT. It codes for CASSFSTDEAFF. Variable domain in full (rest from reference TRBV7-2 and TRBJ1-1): GAGVSQSPSNKVTEKGKDVELRCDPISGHTALYWYRQSLGQGLEFLIYFQGNSAPDKSGLPSDRFSAERTGGSVSTLTIQRTQQEDSAVYLCASSFSTDEAFFGQGTRLTVV.

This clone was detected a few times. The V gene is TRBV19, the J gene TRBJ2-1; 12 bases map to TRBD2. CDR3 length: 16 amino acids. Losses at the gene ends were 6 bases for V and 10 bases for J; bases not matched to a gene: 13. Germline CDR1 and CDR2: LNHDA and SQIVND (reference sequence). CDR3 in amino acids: CASRPSTSGSDLEQFF. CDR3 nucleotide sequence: TGTGCCAGTAGACCATCGACTAGCGGGAGCGATTTAGAGCAGTTCTTC. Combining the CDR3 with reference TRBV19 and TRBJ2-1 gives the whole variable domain DGGITQSPKYLFRKEGQNVTLSCEQNLNHDAMYWYRQDPGQGLRLIYYSQIVNDFQKGDIAEGYSVSREKKESFPLTVTSAQKNPTAFYLCASRPSTSGSDLEQFFGPGTRLTVL.

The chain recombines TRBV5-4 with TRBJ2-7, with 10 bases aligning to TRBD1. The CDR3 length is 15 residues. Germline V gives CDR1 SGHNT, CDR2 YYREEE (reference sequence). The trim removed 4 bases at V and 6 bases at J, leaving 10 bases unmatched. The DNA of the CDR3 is TGTGCCAGCAGCCTCCCGGGACAGGGGAACTCCGAGCAGTACTTC. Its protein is CASSLPGQGNSEQYF.

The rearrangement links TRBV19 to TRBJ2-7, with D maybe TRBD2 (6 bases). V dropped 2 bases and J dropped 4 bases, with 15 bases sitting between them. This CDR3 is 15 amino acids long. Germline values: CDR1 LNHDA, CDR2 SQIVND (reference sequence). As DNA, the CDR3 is TGTGCCAGTAGTATAACCGGAGGGACCGCTTACGAGCAGTACTTC. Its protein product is CASSITGGTAYEQYF.

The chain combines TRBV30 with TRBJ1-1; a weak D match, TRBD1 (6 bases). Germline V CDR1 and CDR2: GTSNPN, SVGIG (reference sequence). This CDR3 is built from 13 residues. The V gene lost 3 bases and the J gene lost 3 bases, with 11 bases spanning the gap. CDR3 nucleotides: TGTGCCTGGAGCAGACAGGCGGACACTGAAGCTTTCTTT. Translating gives CAWSRQADTEAFF.

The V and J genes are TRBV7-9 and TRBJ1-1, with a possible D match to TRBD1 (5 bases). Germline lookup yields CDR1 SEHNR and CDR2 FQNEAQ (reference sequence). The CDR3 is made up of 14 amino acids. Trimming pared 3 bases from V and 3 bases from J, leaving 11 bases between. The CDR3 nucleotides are TGTGCCAGCAGCTTGTCGGGGGGATACACTGAAGCTTTCTTT. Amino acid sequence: CASSLSGGYTEAFF.

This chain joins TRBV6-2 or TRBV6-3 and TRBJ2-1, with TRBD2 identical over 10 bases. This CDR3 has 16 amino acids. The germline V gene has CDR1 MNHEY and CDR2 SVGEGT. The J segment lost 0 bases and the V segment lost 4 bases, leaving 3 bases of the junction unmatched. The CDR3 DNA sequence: TGTGCCAGCAGTTTCCGACTAGCGGGCTCCTACAATGAGCAGTTCTTC. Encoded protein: CASSFRLAGSYNEQFF.

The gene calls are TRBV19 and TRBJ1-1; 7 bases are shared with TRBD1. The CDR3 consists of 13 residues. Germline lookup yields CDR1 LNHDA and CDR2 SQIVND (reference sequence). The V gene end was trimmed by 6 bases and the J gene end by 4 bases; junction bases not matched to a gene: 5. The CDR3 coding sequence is TGTGCCAGTAGCCACAGGGGCCTCACTGAAGCTTTCTTT. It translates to CASSHRGLTEAFF.

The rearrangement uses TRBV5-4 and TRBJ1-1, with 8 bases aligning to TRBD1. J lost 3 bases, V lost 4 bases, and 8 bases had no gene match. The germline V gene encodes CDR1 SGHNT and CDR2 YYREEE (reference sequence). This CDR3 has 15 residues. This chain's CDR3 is CASSQRDRMDTEAFF. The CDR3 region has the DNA TGTGCCAGCAGCCAAAGGGACAGGATGGACACTGAAGCTTTCTTT.

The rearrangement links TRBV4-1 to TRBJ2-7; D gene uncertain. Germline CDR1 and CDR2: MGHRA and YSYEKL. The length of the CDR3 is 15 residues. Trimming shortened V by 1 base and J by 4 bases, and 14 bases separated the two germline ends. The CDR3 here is CASSQGVNSHYEQYF. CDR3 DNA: TGCGCCAGCAGCCAAGGAGTGAACAGCCATTACGAGCAGTACTTC.

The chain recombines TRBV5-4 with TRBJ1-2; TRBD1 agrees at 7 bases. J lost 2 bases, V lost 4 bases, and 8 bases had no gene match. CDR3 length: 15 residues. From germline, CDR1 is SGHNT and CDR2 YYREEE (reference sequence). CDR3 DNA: TGTGCCAGCAGCGCGGGGGGACAGATAAACTATGGCTACACCTTC. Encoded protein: CASSAGGQINYGYTF. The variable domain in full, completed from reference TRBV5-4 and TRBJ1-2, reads ETGVTQSPTHLIKTRGQQVTLRCSSQSGHNTVSWYQQALGQGPQFIFQYYREEENGRGNFPPRFSGLQFPNYSSELNVNALELDDSALYLCASSAGGQINYGYTFGSGTRLTVV.

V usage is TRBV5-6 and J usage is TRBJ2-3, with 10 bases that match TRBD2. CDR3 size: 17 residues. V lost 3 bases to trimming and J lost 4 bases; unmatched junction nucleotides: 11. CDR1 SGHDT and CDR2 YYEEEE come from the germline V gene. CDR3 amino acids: CASSSLGASGSADTQYF. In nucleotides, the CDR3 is TGTGCCAGCAGCTCCCTGGGGGCTAGCGGGAGCGCAGATACGCAGTATTTT.

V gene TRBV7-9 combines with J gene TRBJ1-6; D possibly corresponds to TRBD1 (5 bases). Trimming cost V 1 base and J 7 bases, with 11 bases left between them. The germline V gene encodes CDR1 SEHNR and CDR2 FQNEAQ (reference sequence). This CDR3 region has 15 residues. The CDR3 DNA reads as TGTGCCAGCAGCTTAGGGGTAGGGGTAAATTCACCCCTCCACTTT. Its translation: CASSLGVGVNSPLHF.

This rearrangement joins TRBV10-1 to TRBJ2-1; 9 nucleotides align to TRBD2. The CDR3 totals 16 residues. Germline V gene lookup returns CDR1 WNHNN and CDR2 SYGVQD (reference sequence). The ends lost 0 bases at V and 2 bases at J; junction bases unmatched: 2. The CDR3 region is CASSESSGSPYNEQFF. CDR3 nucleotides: TGCGCCAGCAGTGAGTCTAGCGGGAGTCCCTACAATGAGCAGTTCTTC.

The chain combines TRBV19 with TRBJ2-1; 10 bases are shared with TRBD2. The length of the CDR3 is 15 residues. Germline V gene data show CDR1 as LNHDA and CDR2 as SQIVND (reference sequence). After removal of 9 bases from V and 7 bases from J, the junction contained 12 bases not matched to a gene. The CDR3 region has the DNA TGTGCCAGCACATCACTAGCGGGAAACAGGAATGAGCAGTTCTTC. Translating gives CASTSLAGNRNEQFF.

The CDR3 sequence: CASSPHRTVTEAFF. The CDR3 bases are TGTGCCAGCAGTCCCCATCGAACGGTCACTGAAGCTTTCTTT. This chain uses TRBV28 with TRBJ1-1; D uncertain. V dropped 5 bases and J dropped 4 bases, with 14 bases sitting between them. In germline, CDR1 is MDHEN, CDR2 SYDVKM. The CDR3 is 14 amino acids.

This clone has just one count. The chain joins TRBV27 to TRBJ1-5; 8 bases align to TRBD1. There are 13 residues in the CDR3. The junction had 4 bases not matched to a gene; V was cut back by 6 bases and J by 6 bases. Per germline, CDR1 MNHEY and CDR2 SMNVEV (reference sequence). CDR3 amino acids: CASRDRDTQPQHF. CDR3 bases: TGTGCCAGCAGGGACAGGGACACTCAGCCCCAGCATTTT.

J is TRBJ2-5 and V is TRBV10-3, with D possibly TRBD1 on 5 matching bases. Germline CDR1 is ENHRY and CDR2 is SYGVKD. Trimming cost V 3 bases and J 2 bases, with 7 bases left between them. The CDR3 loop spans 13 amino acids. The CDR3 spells CAISERQQETQYF. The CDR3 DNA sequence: TGTGCCATCAGTGAACGACAGCAAGAGACCCAGTACTTC.

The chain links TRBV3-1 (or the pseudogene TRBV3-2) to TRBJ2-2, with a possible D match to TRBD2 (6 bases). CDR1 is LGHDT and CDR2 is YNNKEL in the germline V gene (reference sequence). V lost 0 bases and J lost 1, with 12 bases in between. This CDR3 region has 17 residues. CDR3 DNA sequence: TGTGCCAGCAGCCAAGATCCTGGGGGAGGGAACACCGGGGAGCTGTTTTTT. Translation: CASSQDPGGGNTGELFF.

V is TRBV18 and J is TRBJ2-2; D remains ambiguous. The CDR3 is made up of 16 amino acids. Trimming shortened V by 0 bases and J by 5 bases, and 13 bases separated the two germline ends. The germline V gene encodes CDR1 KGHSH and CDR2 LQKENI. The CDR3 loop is CASSPPEQALTGELFF. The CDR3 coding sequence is TGTGCCAGCTCACCACCAGAGCAGGCGCTTACCGGGGAGCTGTTTTTT. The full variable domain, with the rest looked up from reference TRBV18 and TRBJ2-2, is NAGVMQNPRHLVRRRGQEARLRCSPMKGHSHVYWYRQLPEEGLKFMVYLQKENIIDESGMPKERFSAEFPKEGPSILRIQQVVRGDSAAYFCASSPPEQALTGELFFGEGSRLTVL.

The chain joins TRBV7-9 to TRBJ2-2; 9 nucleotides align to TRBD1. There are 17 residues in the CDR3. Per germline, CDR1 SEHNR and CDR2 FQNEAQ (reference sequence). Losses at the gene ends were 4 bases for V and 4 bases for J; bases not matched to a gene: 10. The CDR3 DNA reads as TGTGCCAGCAGCTCTATCGGACAGGGGCCTTCCACCGGGGAGCTGTTTTTT. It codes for CASSSIGQGPSTGELFF. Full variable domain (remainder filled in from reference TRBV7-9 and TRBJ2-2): DTGVSQNPRHKITKRGQNVTFRCDPISEHNRLYWYRQTLGQGPEFLTYFQNEAQLEKSRLLSDRFSAERPKGSFSTLEIQRTEQGDSAMYLCASSSIGQGPSTGELFFGEGSRLTVL.

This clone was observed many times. CDR3 nucleotides: TGTGCCAGTAGTATATCTTTGAACACTGAAGCTTTCTTT. Its translation is CASSISLNTEAFF. This chain uses TRBV19 with TRBJ1-1; D remains unclear. This CDR3 comprises 13 residues. Germline CDR1 LNHDA, CDR2 SQIVND (reference sequence). V was trimmed by 2 bases and J by 0 bases, leaving 4 bases between them.

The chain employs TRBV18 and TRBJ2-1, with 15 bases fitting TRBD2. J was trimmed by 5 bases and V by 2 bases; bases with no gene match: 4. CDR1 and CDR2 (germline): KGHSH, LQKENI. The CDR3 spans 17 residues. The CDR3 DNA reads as TGTGCCAGCTCACCAAAGGGACTAGCGGGAGGCCACAATGAGCAGTTCTTC. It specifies CASSPKGLAGGHNEQFF.

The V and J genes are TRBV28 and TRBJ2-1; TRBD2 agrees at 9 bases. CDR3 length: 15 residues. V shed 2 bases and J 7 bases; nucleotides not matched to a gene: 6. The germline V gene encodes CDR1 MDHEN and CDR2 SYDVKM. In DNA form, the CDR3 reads TGTGCCAGCAGTTTACCGGGACTAGCAGGGAATGAGCAGTTCTTC. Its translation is CASSLPGLAGNEQFF.

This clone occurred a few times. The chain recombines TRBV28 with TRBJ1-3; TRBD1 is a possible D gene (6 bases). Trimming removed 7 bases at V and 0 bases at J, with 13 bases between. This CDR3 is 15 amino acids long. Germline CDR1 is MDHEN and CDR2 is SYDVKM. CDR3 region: CASIGGQPSGNTIYF. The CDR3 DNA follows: TGTGCCAGCATCGGCGGACAGCCCTCTGGAAACACCATATATTTT.

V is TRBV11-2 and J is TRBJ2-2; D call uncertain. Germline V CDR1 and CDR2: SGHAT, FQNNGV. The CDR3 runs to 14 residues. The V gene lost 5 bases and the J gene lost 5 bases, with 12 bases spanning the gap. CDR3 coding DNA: TGTGCCAGCAGCGAAGTAAGGAGTACCGGGGAGCTGTTTTTT. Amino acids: CASSEVRSTGELFF.

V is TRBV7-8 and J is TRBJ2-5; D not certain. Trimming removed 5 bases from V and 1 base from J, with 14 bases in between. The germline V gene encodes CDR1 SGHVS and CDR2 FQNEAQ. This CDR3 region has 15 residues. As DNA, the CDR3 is TGTGCCAGCAGCCGCGAAGAAGAGATCCAAGAGACCCAGTACTTC. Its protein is CASSREEEIQETQYF.

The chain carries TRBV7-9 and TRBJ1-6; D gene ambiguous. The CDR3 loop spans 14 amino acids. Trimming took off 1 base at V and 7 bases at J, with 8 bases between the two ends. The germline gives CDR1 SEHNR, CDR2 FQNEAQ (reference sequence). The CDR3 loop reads CASSLVQANSPLHF. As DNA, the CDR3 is TGTGCCAGCAGCTTAGTGCAGGCCAATTCACCCCTCCACTTT. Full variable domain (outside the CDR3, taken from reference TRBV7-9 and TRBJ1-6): DTGVSQNPRHKITKRGQNVTFRCDPISEHNRLYWYRQTLGQGPEFLTYFQNEAQLEKSRLLSDRFSAERPKGSFSTLEIQRTEQGDSAMYLCASSLVQANSPLHFGNGTRLTVT.

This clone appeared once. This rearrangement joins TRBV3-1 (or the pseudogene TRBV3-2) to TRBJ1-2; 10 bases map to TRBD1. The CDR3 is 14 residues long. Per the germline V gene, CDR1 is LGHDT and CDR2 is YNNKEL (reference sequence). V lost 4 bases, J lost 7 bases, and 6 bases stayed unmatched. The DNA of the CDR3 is TGTGCCAGCAGCCCGAGGGGACAGGGGACTGGCTACACCTTC. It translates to CASSPRGQGTGYTF.

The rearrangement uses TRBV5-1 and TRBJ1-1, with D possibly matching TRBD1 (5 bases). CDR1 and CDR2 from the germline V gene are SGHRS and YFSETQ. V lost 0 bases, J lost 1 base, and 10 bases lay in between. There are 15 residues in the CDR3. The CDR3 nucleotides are TGCGCCAGCAGCTTGGTGGGGCCCGGGAACACTGAAGCTTTCTTT. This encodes CASSLVGPGNTEAFF.

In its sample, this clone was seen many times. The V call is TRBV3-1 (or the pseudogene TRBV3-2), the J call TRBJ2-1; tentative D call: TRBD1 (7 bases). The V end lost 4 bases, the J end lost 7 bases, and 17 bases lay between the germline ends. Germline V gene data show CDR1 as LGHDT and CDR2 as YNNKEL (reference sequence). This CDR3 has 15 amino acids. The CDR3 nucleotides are TGTGCCAGCAGCCTCTCCGACAGGGAGGAAAATGAGCAGTTCTTC. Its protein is CASSLSDREENEQFF.